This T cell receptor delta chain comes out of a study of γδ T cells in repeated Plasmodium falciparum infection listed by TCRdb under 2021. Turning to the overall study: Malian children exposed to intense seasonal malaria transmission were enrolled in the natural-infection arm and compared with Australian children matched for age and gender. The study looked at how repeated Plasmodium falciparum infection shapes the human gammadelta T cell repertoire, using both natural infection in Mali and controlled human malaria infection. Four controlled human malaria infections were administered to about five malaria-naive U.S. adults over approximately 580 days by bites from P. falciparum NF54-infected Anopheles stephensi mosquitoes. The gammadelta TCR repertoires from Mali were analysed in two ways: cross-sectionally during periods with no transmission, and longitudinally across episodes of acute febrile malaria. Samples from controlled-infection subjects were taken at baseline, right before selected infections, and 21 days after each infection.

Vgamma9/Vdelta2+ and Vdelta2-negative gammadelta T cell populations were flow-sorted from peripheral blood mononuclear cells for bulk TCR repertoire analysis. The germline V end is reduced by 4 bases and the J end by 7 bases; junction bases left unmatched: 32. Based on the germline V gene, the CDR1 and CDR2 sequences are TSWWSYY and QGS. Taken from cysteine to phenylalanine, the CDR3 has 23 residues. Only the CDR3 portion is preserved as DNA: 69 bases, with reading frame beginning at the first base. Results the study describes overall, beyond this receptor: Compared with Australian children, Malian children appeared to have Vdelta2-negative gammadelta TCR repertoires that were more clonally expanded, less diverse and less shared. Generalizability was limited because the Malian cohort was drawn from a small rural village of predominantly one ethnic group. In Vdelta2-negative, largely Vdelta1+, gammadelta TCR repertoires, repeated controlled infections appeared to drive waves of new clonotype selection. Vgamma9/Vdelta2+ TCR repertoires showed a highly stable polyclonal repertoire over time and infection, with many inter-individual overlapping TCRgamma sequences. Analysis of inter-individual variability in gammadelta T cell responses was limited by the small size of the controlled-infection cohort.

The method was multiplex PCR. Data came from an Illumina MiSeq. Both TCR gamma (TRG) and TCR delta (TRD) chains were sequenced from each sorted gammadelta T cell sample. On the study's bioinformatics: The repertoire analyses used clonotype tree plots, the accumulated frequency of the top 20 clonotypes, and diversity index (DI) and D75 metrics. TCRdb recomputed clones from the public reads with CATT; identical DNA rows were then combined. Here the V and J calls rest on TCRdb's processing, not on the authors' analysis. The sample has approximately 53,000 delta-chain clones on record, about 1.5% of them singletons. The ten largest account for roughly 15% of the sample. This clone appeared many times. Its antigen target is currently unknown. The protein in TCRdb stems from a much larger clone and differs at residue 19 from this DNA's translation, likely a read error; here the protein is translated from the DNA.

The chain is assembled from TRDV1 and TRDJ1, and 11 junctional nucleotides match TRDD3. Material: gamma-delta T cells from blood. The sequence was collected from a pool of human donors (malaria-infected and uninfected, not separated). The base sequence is TGTGCTCTTGGGGTCATCCATTTTGTTCCTTACTGGGGGATAAGGGGGTACGCCGGTAAACTCATCTTT. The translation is CALGVIHFVPYWGIRGYAGKLIF.